A selection of T cell receptor beta chains follows, all from one sample in a study of low-dose radiotherapy and immunotherapy resistance in tumors. TCRdb re-analysed the reads in MiXCR, keeping a single row per CDR3 protein. Among about 39,000 distinct CDR3 sequences, under 25% were seen once, and the ten largest hold under 9.5%. Material: PBMCs, obtained after low-dose radiotherapy plus immunotherapy. The receptor source for this set is a female donor with ovarian cancer. CDR3s include the opening cysteine and the closing phenylalanine or tryptophan. Fields, in order: V gene, J gene, clone size, D gene, CDR3 DNA, CDR3 protein. D genes are given only for firm matches. Expanded clones get a size class; other rows say once, few or many, or leave the size out.

V: TRBV6-2/TRBV6-3
J: TRBJ2-7
size: many
D: NA
DNA: TGTGCCAGCAGTTCTCTCGAAAAGAGGAGGTACGAGCAGTACTTC
CDR3: CASSSLEKRRYEQYF

V: TRBV5-6
J: TRBJ2-7
size: NA
D: NA
DNA: TGTGCCAGCAGCTTGGGGCTAGCTGGTGACGAGCAGTACTTC
CDR3: CASSLGLAGDEQYF

V: TRBV11-2
J: TRBJ2-2
size: many
D: NA
DNA: TGTGCCAGCAGCTTTAAGGGTTCCGGGGAGCTGTTTTTT
CDR3: CASSFKGSGELFF

V: TRBV20-1
J: TRBJ2-3
size: many
D: TRBD2
DNA: TGCAGTGCCGAACGGGGGGGGATCACAGATACGCAGTATTTT
CDR3: CSAERGGITDTQYF

V: TRBV6-8
J: TRBJ2-1
size: NA
D: TRBD1
DNA: TGTGCCAGCAGTTACGGACAGGGCACGGGGGAGCAGTTCTTC
CDR3: CASSYGQGTGEQFF

V: TRBV27
J: TRBJ2-7
size: many
D: NA
DNA: TGTGCCAGCAGTTTACATCCCTCTCCGGACGGGAGCTCCTACGAGCAGTACTTC
CDR3: CASSLHPSPDGSSYEQYF

V: TRBV5-1
J: TRBJ2-3
size: many
D: TRBD1
DNA: TGCGCCAGCAGCTTGGATGGGGGACAGGGTGCAGATACGCAGTATTTT
CDR3: CASSLDGGQGADTQYF

V: TRBV6-2/TRBV6-3
J: TRBJ1-6
size: many
D: NA
DNA: TGTGCCAGCAGTGATGGACGTAATGGTTCACCCCTCCACTTT
CDR3: CASSDGRNGSPLHF

V: TRBV5-1
J: TRBJ2-3
size: many
D: NA
DNA: TGCGCCAGCAGCTTGGGACAGAAAAGTGGCGCAGATACGCAGTATTTT
CDR3: CASSLGQKSGADTQYF

V: TRBV20-1
J: TRBJ2-5
size: many
D: NA
DNA: TGCAGTGCGCAGCGGGACATCCAAGAGACCCAGTACTTC
CDR3: CSAQRDIQETQYF

V: TRBV7-9
J: TRBJ2-3
size: many
D: TRBD2
DNA: TGTGCCAGCAGCCCTAGCGGCCGCACAGATACGCAGTATTTT
CDR3: CASSPSGRTDTQYF

V: TRBV10-3
J: TRBJ1-1
size: many
D: NA
DNA: TGTGCCATCAGTGATCTGTCCTCGAACACTGAAGCTTTCTTT
CDR3: CAISDLSSNTEAFF

V: TRBV4-1
J: TRBJ2-2
size: NA
D: TRBD2
DNA: TGCGCCAGCTCCGGGACTAGCGGGAGCGTCACCGGGGAGCTGTTTTTT
CDR3: CASSGTSGSVTGELFF

V: TRBV20-1
J: TRBJ2-7
size: many
D: NA
DNA: TGCAGTGCGCGGACACTTTACGAGCAGTACTTC
CDR3: CSARTLYEQYF

V: TRBV10-1
J: TRBJ2-1
size: many
D: TRBD2
DNA: TGCGCCAGCAGTGAGGGGGGAGGGCCCGCTTACAATGAGCAGTTCTTC
CDR3: CASSEGGGPAYNEQFF

V: TRBV13
J: TRBJ2-5
size: medium-sized
D: TRBD1
DNA: TGTGCCAGCAGCAGAGGGACAGGGGAGAGAGAGACCCAGTACTTC
CDR3: CASSRGTGERETQYF

V: TRBV20-1
J: TRBJ2-1
size: many
D: TRBD2
DNA: TGCAGTGCAACACTAGCGGGACGGCATGAGCAGTTCTTC
CDR3: CSATLAGRHEQFF

V: TRBV24-1
J: TRBJ2-5
size: many
D: NA
DNA: TGTGCCACCAGTGACTCGACGGGGGCGATCAAAGAGACCCAGTACTTC
CDR3: CATSDSTGAIKETQYF

V: TRBV5-1
J: TRBJ2-3
size: many
D: NA
DNA: TGCGCCAGCAGCGTCCCGGGACTCTCCAGTACGCAGTATTTT
CDR3: CASSVPGLSSTQYF

V: TRBV29-1
J: TRBJ2-3
size: few
D: NA
DNA: TGCAGCGTTCGGGGACTTATCACAGATACGCAGTATTTT
CDR3: CSVRGLITDTQYF

V: TRBV5-1
J: TRBJ2-2
size: many
D: NA
DNA: TGCGCCAGCAGCTTGCCCGGGGAGCTGTTTTTT
CDR3: CASSLPGELFF

V: TRBV9
J: TRBJ2-1
size: many
D: TRBD2
DNA: TGTGCCAGCAGCCCCCAGGGACTAGCGGGGGCCTACAATGAGCAGTTCTTC
CDR3: CASSPQGLAGAYNEQFF

V: TRBV20-1
J: TRBJ1-1
size: many
D: NA
DNA: TGCAGTGCATTATTGGGGCAGTCGAAGGAAGCTTTCTTT
CDR3: CSALLGQSKEAFF

V: TRBV12-3/TRBV12-4
J: TRBJ2-3
size: many
D: NA
DNA: TGTGCCAGCAGTTCGGCTAGCCCCTTTACAGATACGCAGTATTTT
CDR3: CASSSASPFTDTQYF

V: TRBV5-1
J: TRBJ1-1
size: NA
D: NA
DNA: TGCGCCAGCAGCTTTGGGGCAGTGATGAACACTGAAGCTTTCTTT
CDR3: CASSFGAVMNTEAFF

V: TRBV6-2/TRBV6-3
J: TRBJ2-1
size: many
D: TRBD2
DNA: TGTGCCAGCAGTTACGGGACTAGGTATGGGCATGAGCAGTTCTTC
CDR3: CASSYGTRYGHEQFF

V: TRBV5-1
J: TRBJ2-1
size: many
D: NA
DNA: TGCGCCAGCAGCTTGGGTTTGGGGGAGCAGTTCTTC
CDR3: CASSLGLGEQFF

V: TRBV18
J: TRBJ2-1
size: many
D: NA
DNA: TGTGCCAGCTCACCGCAGGGGCCCCATGAGCAGTTCTTC
CDR3: CASSPQGPHEQFF